This T cell receptor (beta chain) emerged from a study of T cells in Graves' hyperthyroidism and ophthalmopathy. There were TCR beta CDR3 regions amplified from RNA transcripts. HTBI primers were the set used in a first-round RT-PCR of the TCR CDR3. TCRdb re-derived calls from the multiplex PCR reads in MiXCR, one entry per CDR3 protein. The table includes 660,000 or so distinct CDR3 sequences, 45% detected once. Germline CDR1 reads SGHRS; CDR2 reads YFSETQ. The CDR3 is made up of 15 amino acids. V lost 0 bases, J lost 4 bases, and 11 bases lay in between. This clonotype was observed many times. The chain uses TRBV5-1 and TRBJ1-5, with a weak D call TRBD1 (6 bases). The sample taken for sequencing was peripheral blood or thyroid tissue (not recorded which). This clonotype was obtained from an adult man with Graves' disease, either hyperthyroidism or ophthalmopathy (not recorded which). In DNA form, the CDR3 reads TGCGCCAGCAGCTTGGTGGCAGGGGAAAATCAGCCCCAGCATTTT. Amino acid sequence: CASSLVAGENQPQHF.